The clone carrying this T cell receptor beta chain showed up just a few times. Its antigen is not identified. The CDR3 is 14 amino acids. Germline V gene sequence: CDR1 SGHRS, CDR2 YFSETQ. V lost 4 bases and J lost 3, with 14 bases in between. These data are taken from a study of response to subunit inactivated influenza vaccine. Study results and limitations: Authors proposed each seasonal influenza vaccination draws in few new T cells.

TCRdb re-called the RT-PCR reads through MiXCR, storing one row per CDR3 protein. The sample shows some 480,000 distinct CDR3 sequences, about 10% of them seen only once. Sequencing was performed on PBMCs from blood, taken 35 to 45 days after vaccination. This chain connects TRBV5-1 to TRBJ2-7; D tentatively reads TRBD1 or TRBD2 (6 bases each). The sequence came from a man aged 45-65 years who received an inactivated influenza vaccine. The CDR3: CASSGGTNHYEQYF. Written as DNA, the CDR3 is TGCGCCAGCAGCGGGGGGACAAACCACTACGAGCAGTACTTC.